This TCR beta chain was profiled in a study of Ad26.COV2.S vaccination and SARS-CoV-2 variants. General study points: It was vaccine recipients, not placebo recipients, who had the higher spike-specific TCR breadth. Once vaccination had occurred, spike-specific CD8+ and CD4+ T cell responses reportedly showed substantial breadth.

The table came from immunoSEQ multiplex PCR; TCRdb's copy has only in-frame clones and leaves some out. The profile covers over 450,000 clones, with 80% to 90% appearing a single time and approximately 1.7% taken by the ten largest. Indicated treatment: roughly 18 received Ad26.COV2.S at low or high dose, single or two shots; several received placebo; per-sample allocation not given. Day 63 following the first vaccine or placebo injection was when the samples were taken. Boston hosted the donor, who was an adult aged 18-55 years. CDR1 MRHNA and CDR2 SNTAGT come from the germline V gene. The CDR3 is 15 residues long. The V gene lost 9 bases and the J gene lost 0 bases, with 15 bases spanning the gap. Comment on this clone: Its antigen is not known.

This clonotype was obtained from a person aged 18-65 years who received the Ad26.COV2.S COVID-19 vaccine or a placebo. The rearrangement uses TRBV6-4 and TRBJ1-3, with D possibly matching TRBD1 (6 bases). This material consisted of peripheral blood, taken in a trial of Ad26.COV2.S vaccine versus placebo. The CDR3 sequence: CARRGGGPSGNTIYF. The CDR3, as DNA: TGTGCCAGGCGAGGGGGGGGCCCCTCTGGAAACACCATATATTTT.